This TCR beta chain is drawn from a study of technical replicates of blood from a few donors. Germline V gene sequence: CDR1 SGHVS, CDR2 FNYEAQ. V lost 5 bases and J lost 2; bases outside the gene matches: 9. There are 15 residues in the CDR3. The method was immunoSEQ multiplex PCR; TCRdb's version includes in-frame clones alone and lacks a portion of them. The sample gives 70,000 to 95,000 clones, 85% to 95% of which show up once; 0.2% to 0.3% is in the top ten. The V call is TRBV7-6, the J call TRBJ2-7, with 7 positions matching TRBD2. Sequencing was performed on T cells isolated from PBMCs. The sequence was obtained from a human donor in good health. DNA for the CDR3: TGTGCCAGCAGCCCAGCAGCGGGGCGCCCCTACGAGCAGTACTTC. It translates to CASSPAAGRPYEQYF.